The entry below describes one T cell receptor beta chain. Its antigen is currently not known. Base qualities were left out, and no much larger clone turns up one base away. This entry belongs to a study (dated by TCRdb to 2012 to 2014). Instrument used: Illumina Genome Analyzer IIx. TCRdb reworked the public reads: Q25 trimming with fastp, MiXCR clone assembly, productive beta chains retained. Here each entry gathers all rows of one CDR3 protein and keeps the most common genes and DNA. Present in this sample are roughly 15,000 distinct CDR3 sequences, 30% to 45% of which were seen just once. The ten most abundant clones make up 16% of the sample. The CDR3, from cysteine to phenylalanine, totals 12 residues. Just CDR3 DNA is preserved here, 36 bases in frame from base 1. The junction shows trimming of 3 bases on V and 0 bases on J, plus 5 bases between the germline ends. Reading the germline V gene gives CDR1 SQVTM and CDR2 ANQGSEA.

The receptor chain draws on TRBV29-1 and TRBJ1-2; the D gene is not confidently resolved. The sample taken for sequencing was blood. This sequence was found in a human donor. The CDR3 reads as follows: CSVDQSNYGYTF. The sequenced DNA is TGCAGCGTTGACCAGTCTAACTATGGCTACACCTTC.